This T cell receptor (beta chain) was retrieved from a study of OX40 agonist ivuxolimab in advanced cancers. At the level of the whole study: Ivuxolimab was an agonistic, fully human IgG2 monoclonal antibody directed against OX40 (CD134), a costimulatory receptor. A male proportion of nearly 85% and a mean age of around 60 years, ranging from about 23 to 90, were recorded for the dose-escalation cohort. Patients were allowed to have had prior anti-PD-1, anti-PD-L1 or anti-CTLA-4 therapy, and around 40% of the dose-escalation patients had previously received checkpoint inhibitors. Partial responses occurred in three dose-escalation patients: two with cutaneous melanoma and one with hepatocellular carcinoma. The purpose of peripheral TCRbeta sequencing was to test whether ivuxolimab changed TCR sequence diversity and led to clonal T-cell expansion. Intravenous ivuxolimab was administered to patients every 2 weeks at six dose levels: 0.01, 0.1, 0.3, 1.5, 3 and 10 mg/kg. The paper reports the monotherapy dose-escalation portion (N of about 47 patients) of the phase I ivuxolimab trial. Of the 50 or so patients in dose escalation, about 20 had hepatocellular carcinoma, roughly 15 had melanoma, 9 had renal cell carcinoma and 9 had head and neck cancer. What the research found in general, with its limitations: On average, CD8+ T cells showed more expanded clones than CD4+ T cells after ivuxolimab. Low levels of normalized T-cell clonal expansion were also seen in some patients who did not respond. In the 0.1-3.0 mg/kg groups, partial responders had among the lowest normalized peripheral clonal expansion, particularly in CD8+ T cells. At doses of 0.1 to 3.0 mg/kg, clonal expansion of both CD4+ and CD8+ T cells in blood was seen between baseline and week 6. The antigen specificity of the clonally expanded peripheral T cells was not determined.

CDR1 and CDR2, per the germline V gene, are MNHNS and SASEGT. The CDR3 measures 13 amino acids from cysteine to phenylalanine. The only DNA kept is the CDR3, 39 bases in frame from the first base. Trimming at the junction amounts to 7 bases on V and 7 bases on J, and the germline ends lie 17 bases apart. Genomic DNA was extracted from sorted cells for sequencing of the TCRbeta CDR3 region. The immunoSEQ Assay was used to sequence the TCRbeta CDR3 regions. Imported from immuneACCESS, the table was reduced by TCRdb to in-frame sequences with V and J called. These copies leave out some clones; in studies compared against another copy, an unresolved V gene accounts for under half, and the cause of the remainder is not known. The sample contains nearly 50,000 clones, 70% to 90% of them found a single time. About 0.68% of the sample goes to the ten largest clones. This clone was found once. The clone's antigen remains unknown. Base-call qualities are not available, and no considerably larger clone is one nucleotide away.

Patients with autoimmune disease history or receiving systemic immunosuppression were excluded from the trial. Peripheral blood for TCR sequencing was drawn from every dose cohort at baseline, at cycle 4 day 1 and at cycle 7 day 1. The samples were taken from a phase I, first-in-human, multicenter, open-label dose-escalation trial of ivuxolimab. The trial enrolled adults with locally advanced or metastatic head and neck squamous cell, hepatocellular, melanoma or renal cell carcinoma. Before TCR sequencing, CD4+ T cells and CD8+ T cells were sorted from peripheral blood as separate populations. Rearrangement joined TRBV6-1 to TRBJ2-7; D gene: possibly TRBD1, on 5 matching bases. The material was CD4+ or CD8+ T cells sorted from blood, obtained in a trial of the OX40 agonist ivuxolimab. The receptor's source is an adult with an advanced solid tumor such as melanoma, head and neck, liver or kidney cancer. The nucleotide sequence reads as follows: TGTGCCAGCACCCCGTCCCCGTCAGGGGAGCAGTACTTC. This gives the protein CASTPSPSGEQYF.